These 11 T cell receptor beta chains originate from one sample sequenced in a study of T cells in tuberculosis (dated by TCRdb to 2016 to 2019). PBMC were thawed, rested overnight, stained with a GMM-loaded CD1B tetramer, a Live/Dead dye and anti-CD3, and then sorted on a FACS Aria II. C32 glucose monomycolate purified from Rhodococcus equi was loaded onto CD1B tetramers. The library was generated by the immunoSEQ multiplex PCR assay. In its TCRdb copy, this immuneACCESS table keeps in-frame sequences only and misses some clones. Where compared with another copy, unresolved V genes explain less than half of these, and the others have no known cause. The sample yields 85,000 to 90,000 clones; roughly 90% were counted once. Approximately 2% of the sample lies in the top ten. The specimen sequenced was CD1b-GMM tetramer-negative cells sorted from PBMCs. Taken with the paper, the label for cell subset or site translates to: T cells not binding CD1B-GMM tetramer, sorted from same donor. These receptor sequences come from an adult woman with latent tuberculosis.

This clone was observed a handful of times. The genes are TRBV6-4 and TRBJ1-1; tentatively, D is TRBD1 (5 bases). Germline CDR1 reads MRHNA; CDR2 reads SNTAGT. CDR3 length: 15 residues. V was trimmed by 6 bases and J by 0 bases, leaving 14 bases between them. The DNA of the CDR3 is TGTGCCAGCAGGAGACAGCCCAATATGAACACTGAAGCTTTCTTT. This encodes CASRRQPNMNTEAFF.

The CDR3 DNA is TGTGCCAGCAGCGTGAGCGGGGTACCCTCTGGAAACACCATATATTTT. Protein sequence: CASSVSGVPSGNTIYF. V usage is TRBV9 and J usage is TRBJ1-3; D remains unclear. This CDR3 spans 16 amino acids. Trimming removed 2 bases from V and 0 bases from J, with 12 bases in between. The germline gives CDR1 SGDLS, CDR2 YYNGEE.

This clone was found a few times. The V call is TRBV5-1, the J call TRBJ2-1, with D unresolved. V lost 4 bases to trimming and J lost 9 bases, with 14 bases between them. There are 13 residues in the CDR3. Germline-derived CDR1 and CDR2 are SGHRS and YFSETQ. The CDR3 DNA sequence: TGCGCCAGCAGCCAACTGTGGGCTGGTGAGCAGTTCTTC. It codes for CASSQLWAGEQFF.

The CDR3 DNA sequence: TGCAGCTCCGGGACAGGGGGCGGGGAGACCCAGTACTTC. The encoded protein is CSSGTGGGETQYF. V gene TRBV29-1 combines with J gene TRBJ2-5, with 12 bases fitting TRBD1. CDR1 is SQVTM and CDR2 is ANQGSEA in the germline V gene. V was pared by 8 bases and J by 5 bases, with 6 bases of the junction left unmatched. CDR3 length equals 13 residues.

V gene TRBV4-1 combines with J gene TRBJ1-2, with a weak D call TRBD1 (5 bases). The V and J ends lost 2 bases and 4 bases respectively, with 17 bases between them. The germline V gene encodes CDR1 MGHRA and CDR2 YSYEKL. The CDR3 has 16 residues. The DNA of the CDR3 is TGCGCCAGCAGCCAAACCGACAGTGCGCAGGGCTATGGCTACACCTTC. It yields the protein CASSQTDSAQGYGYTF.

The chain employs TRBV9 and TRBJ2-1; TRBD2 aligns across 9 bases. Per germline, CDR1 SGDLS and CDR2 YYNGEE. J gave up 8 bases and V 0 bases, and 12 bases lay outside the gene matches. The CDR3 runs to 17 residues. CDR3 loop: CASSVGLAGGPEDEQFF. The CDR3 region has the DNA TGTGCCAGCAGCGTAGGTCTTGCGGGGGGGCCCGAGGATGAGCAGTTCTTC.

This clone was seen just once. The chain recombines TRBV5-1 with TRBJ2-7; the D gene is possibly TRBD2 (7 bases). Germline V gene sequence: CDR1 SGHRS, CDR2 YFSETQ. The CDR3 contains 15 residues. V lost 4 bases to trimming and J lost 3 bases, with 17 bases between them. The CDR3 coding sequence is TGCGCCAGCAGCGTACAGGGAGGGCTTATCTACGAGCAGTACTTC. It specifies CASSVQGGLIYEQYF. Combining the CDR3 with reference TRBV5-1 and TRBJ2-7 gives the whole variable domain KAGVTQTPRYLIKTRGQQVTLSCSPISGHRSVSWYQQTPGQGLQFLFEYFSETQRNKGNFPGRFSGRQFSNSRSEMNVSTLELGDSALYLCASSVQGGLIYEQYFGPGTRLTVT.

The chain recombines TRBV7-2 with TRBJ2-2, with 7 bases that match TRBD1. The CDR3 covers 16 residues. V lost 0 bases and J lost 1; bases outside the gene matches: 2. CDR1 and CDR2 from the germline V gene are SGHTA and FQGNSA. CDR3 amino acids: CASSLAPGGNTGELFF. CDR3 in DNA: TGTGCCAGCAGCTTAGCTCCAGGGGGGAACACCGGGGAGCTGTTTTTT.

The chain uses TRBV19 and TRBJ2-3, with D perhaps TRBD1 (6 bases). In germline, CDR1 is LNHDA, CDR2 SQIVND (reference sequence). V was trimmed by 4 bases and J by 3 bases, leaving 8 bases between them. The CDR3 covers 13 residues. The CDR3 loop reads CASSTGQTDTQYF. CDR3 coding DNA: TGTGCCAGTAGTACCGGACAGACAGATACGCAGTATTTT.

This rearrangement joins TRBV28 to TRBJ1-6; 7 bases line up with TRBD1. The CDR3 length is 15 residues. Germline V CDR1 and CDR2: MDHEN, SYDVKM. V was pared by 4 bases and J by 8 bases, with 8 bases of the junction left unmatched. The CDR3 DNA sequence: TGTGCCAGCAGTTCACCGACAGGGTGGGATTCACCCCTCCACTTT. It specifies CASSSPTGWDSPLHF.

This CDR3 is CASRQGGVDTIYF. In DNA form, the CDR3 reads TGTGCCAGCAGGCAGGGTGGCGTTGACACCATATATTTT. The chain carries TRBV6-5 and TRBJ1-3, with D maybe TRBD1 (5 bases). V lost 6 bases to trimming and J lost 8 bases, with 14 bases between them. There are 13 residues in the CDR3. Looked up from germline, CDR1 is MNHEY and CDR2 is SVGAGI.